The sequence of this T cell receptor (beta chain) was determined in a study of blood T cells in healthy people across ages. Donor samples were obtained from healthy Caucasian individuals from Russia, aged about 6 to 95. As to this clonotype: The antigen is undetermined.

The authors ran a second PCR of about 7 to 12 cycles using a sample-barcoded 5' primer and a J-beta primer mix. MiXCR, run by TCRdb on the 5' RACE reads, gives a single entry per CDR3 protein. The sample contains around 790,000 distinct CDR3 sequences, 40% to 50% of which appear only once. The CDR3 spans 14 residues. CDR1 is SGHRS and CDR2 is YFSETQ in the germline V gene. Study-level points and caveats: Diversity of TCR beta per million T cells declined in a roughly linear way with age. Considered underestimates were the diversity estimates obtained from one million T cells. Compared with aged donors, long-lived donors showed fewer expanded clones, suggesting selection.

The clonotype was recovered from a man aged 60 to 75 in good health. Sequencing was performed on blood. The J gene is TRBJ2-5, the V gene TRBV5-1, with 8 bases lining up with TRBD1. The DNA matches TRBJ2-7 better at its end, which makes the J call doubtful. CDR3: CASSWTGNWYEQYF. In DNA form, the CDR3 reads TGCGCCAGCAGCTGGACAGGGAATTGGTACGAGCAGTACTTC.